The present entry profiles one T cell receptor (beta chain) with its context. Its target is unknown. Negative isolation yielded CD4+ and CD8+ T cells, and FACS enriched TEMRA cells. CDR3 size: 17 residues. The V segment lost 6 bases and the J segment 4 bases; nucleotides outside the gene matches: 16. These data originate in a study of CD8 T cells in Susac syndrome. Study as a whole: Among the Susac syndrome patients who underwent sequencing, roughly 6 had clinically active disease, while about 8 of them were in remission. Study-level points and caveats: The CD4+ T cell repertoires in Susac syndrome did not show any clonal expansion.

Random-hexamer reverse transcription was applied to roughly 0.5 to 1 ug RNA. TCR beta CDR3 was amplified by immunoSEQ multiplex PCR. This amplification extended across 54 Vbeta and 13 Jbeta segments. Each CDR3 protein gets one entry after TCRdb re-called the immunoSEQ multiplex PCR reads with MiXCR. The sample lists 150,000 to 200,000 distinct CDR3 sequences; roughly 94% were seen once. This TCR came from a human donor with Susac syndrome. This chain uses TRBV23-1 with TRBJ1-1; TRBD1 aligns across 8 bases. TRBV23-1 is designated an ORF whose function remains uncertain. The source material was CD4+ T cells from PBMCs. CDR3 sequence: CASSLAGRGLLGTEAFF. As DNA, the CDR3 is TGCGCCAGCAGCCTGGCGGGCAGGGGGCTTTTGGGCACTGAAGCTTTCTTT.